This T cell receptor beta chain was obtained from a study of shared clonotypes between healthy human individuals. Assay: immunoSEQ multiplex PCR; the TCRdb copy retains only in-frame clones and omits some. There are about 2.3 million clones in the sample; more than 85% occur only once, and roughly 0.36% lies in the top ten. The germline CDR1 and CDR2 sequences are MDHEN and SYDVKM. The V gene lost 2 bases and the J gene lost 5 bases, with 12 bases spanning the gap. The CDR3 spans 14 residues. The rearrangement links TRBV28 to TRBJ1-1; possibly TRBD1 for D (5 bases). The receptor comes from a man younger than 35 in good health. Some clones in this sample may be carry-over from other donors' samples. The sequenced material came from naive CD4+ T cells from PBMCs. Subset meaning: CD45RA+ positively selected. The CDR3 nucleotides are TGTGCCAGCAGTTTAGGCAGGCAGGGAACTGAAGCTTTCTTT. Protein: CASSLGRQGTEAFF.